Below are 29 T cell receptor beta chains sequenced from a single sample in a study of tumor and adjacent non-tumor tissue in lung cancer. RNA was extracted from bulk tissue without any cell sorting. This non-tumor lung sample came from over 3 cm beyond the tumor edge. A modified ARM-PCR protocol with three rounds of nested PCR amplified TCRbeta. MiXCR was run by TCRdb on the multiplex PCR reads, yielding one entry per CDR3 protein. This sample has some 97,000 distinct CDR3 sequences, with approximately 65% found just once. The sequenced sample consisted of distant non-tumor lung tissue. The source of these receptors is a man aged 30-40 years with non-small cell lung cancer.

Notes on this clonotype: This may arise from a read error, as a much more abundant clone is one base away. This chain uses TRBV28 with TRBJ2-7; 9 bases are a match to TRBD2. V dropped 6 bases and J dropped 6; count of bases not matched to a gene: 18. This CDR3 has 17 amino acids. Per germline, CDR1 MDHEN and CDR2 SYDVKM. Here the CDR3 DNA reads TGTGCCAGCAGCCTAGGGTCCTTCCCTAGCGGGACCCGCGAGCAGTACTTC. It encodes CASSLGSFPSGTREQYF.

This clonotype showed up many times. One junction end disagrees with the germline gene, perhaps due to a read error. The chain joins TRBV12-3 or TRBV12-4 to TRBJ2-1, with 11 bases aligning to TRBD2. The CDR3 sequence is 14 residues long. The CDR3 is CASSLAGGGNEQFF. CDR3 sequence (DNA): TGTGCCAGCAGTCTAGCGGGGGGAGGAAATGAGCAGTTCTTC.

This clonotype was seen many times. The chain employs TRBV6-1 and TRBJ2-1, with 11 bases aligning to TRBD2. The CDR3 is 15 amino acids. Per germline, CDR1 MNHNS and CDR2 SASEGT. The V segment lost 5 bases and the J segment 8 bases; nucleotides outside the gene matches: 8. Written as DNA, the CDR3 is TGTGCCAGCAGTAGGCTAGCGGGGGGTGTACATGAGCAGTTCTTC. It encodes CASSRLAGGVHEQFF.

The DNA of the CDR3 is TGTGCCAGCAGTGGACAACCCAGCACTGAAGCTTTCTTT. Encoded protein: CASSGQPSTEAFF. The J gene is TRBJ1-1, the V gene TRBV11-1; tentatively, D is TRBD1 (5 bases). The V and J ends lost 6 bases and 4 bases respectively, with 12 bases between them. The CDR3 is 13 residues long. From germline, CDR1 is SGHAT and CDR2 FQDESV (reference sequence).

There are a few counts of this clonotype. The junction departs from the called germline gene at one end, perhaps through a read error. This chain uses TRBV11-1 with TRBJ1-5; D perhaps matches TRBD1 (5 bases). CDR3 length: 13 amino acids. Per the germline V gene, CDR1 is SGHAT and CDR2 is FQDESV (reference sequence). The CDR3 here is CASSRDSNHPQHF. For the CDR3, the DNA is TGTGCCAGCAGCCGCGACAGCAATCACCCCCAACATTTT. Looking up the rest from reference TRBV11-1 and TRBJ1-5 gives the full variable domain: EAEVAQSPRYKITEKSQAVAFWCDPISGHATLYWYRQILGQGPELLVQFQDESVVDDSQLPKDRFSAERLKGVDSTLKIQPAELGDSAMYLCASSRDSNHPQHFGDGTRLSIL.

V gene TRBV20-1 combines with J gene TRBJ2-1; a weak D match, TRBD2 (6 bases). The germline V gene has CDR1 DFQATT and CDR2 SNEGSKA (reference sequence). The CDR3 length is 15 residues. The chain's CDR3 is CNVLTWTIVLHEQFF. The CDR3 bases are TGCAATGTCCTGACCTGGACTATCGTTCTCCATGAGCAGTTCTTC.

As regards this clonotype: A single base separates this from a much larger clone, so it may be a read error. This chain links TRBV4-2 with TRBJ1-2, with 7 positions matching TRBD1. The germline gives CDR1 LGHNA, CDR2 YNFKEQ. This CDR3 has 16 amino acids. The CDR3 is CASRQERGDRAYGYTF. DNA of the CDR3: TGTGCCAGCAGGCAAGAACGAGGAGACAGGGCCTATGGCTACACCTTC.

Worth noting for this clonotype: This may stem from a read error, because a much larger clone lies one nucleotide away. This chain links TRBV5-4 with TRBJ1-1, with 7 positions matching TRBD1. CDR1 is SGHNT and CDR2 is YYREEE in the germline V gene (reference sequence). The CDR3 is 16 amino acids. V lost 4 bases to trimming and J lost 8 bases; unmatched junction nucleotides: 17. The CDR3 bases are TGTGCCAGCAGCCGCCACCTGGGACAGATCCTAGGGGAAGCTTTCTTT. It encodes CASSRHLGQILGEAFF.

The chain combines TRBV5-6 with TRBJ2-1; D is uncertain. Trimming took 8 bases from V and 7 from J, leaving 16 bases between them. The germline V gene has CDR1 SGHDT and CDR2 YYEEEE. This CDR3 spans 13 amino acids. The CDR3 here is CASSLGIENEQFF. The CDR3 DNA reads TGTGCCAGTAGCCTGGGGATCGAGAATGAGCAGTTCTTC. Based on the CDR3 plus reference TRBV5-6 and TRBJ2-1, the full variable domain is DAGVTQSPTHLIKTRGQQVTLRCSPKSGHDTVSWYQQALGQGPQFIFQYYEEEERQRGNFPDRFSGHQFPNYSSELNVNALLLGDSALYLCASSLGIENEQFFGPGTRLTVL.

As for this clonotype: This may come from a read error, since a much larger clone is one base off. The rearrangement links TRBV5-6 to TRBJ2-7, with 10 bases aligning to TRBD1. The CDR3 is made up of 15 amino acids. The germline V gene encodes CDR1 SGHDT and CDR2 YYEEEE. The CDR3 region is CASILGRDRGDEQYF. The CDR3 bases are TGTGCCAGCATCTTGGGTAGGGACAGGGGCGACGAGCAGTACTTC. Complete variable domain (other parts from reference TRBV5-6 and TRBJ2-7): DAGVTQSPTHLIKTRGQQVTLRCSPKSGHDTVSWYQQALGQGPQFIFQYYEEEERQRGNFPDRFSGHQFPNYSSELNVNALLLGDSALYLCASILGRDRGDEQYFGPGTRLTVT.

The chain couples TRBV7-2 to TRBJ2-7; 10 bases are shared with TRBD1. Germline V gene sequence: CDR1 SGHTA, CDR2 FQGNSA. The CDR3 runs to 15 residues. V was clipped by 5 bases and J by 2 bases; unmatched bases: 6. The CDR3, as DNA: TGTGCCAGCAGCCCTAGGACAGGGGGTGCCTACGAGCAGTACTTC. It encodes CASSPRTGGAYEQYF.

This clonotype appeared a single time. CDR3 in DNA: TGTGGGGCGAGCGGGAGGGCCGGGGATACGCAGTATTTT. This codes for CGASGRAGDTQYF. The chain is built from TRBV6-1 and TRBJ2-3, with 10 positions matching TRBD2. This CDR3 is 13 amino acids long. Germline V gene sequence: CDR1 MNHNS, CDR2 SASEGT.

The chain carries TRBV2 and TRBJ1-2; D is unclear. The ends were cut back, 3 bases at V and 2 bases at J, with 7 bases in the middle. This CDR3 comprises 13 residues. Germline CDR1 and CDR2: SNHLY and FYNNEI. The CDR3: CASSEDGNYGYTF. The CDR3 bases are TGTGCCAGCAGTGAGGATGGCAACTATGGCTACACCTTC.

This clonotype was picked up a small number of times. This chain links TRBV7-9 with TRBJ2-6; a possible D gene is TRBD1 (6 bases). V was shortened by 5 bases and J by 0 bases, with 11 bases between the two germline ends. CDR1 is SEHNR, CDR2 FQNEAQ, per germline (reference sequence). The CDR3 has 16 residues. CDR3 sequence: CASSEGGHSGANVLTF. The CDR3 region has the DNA TGTGCCAGCAGCGAAGGGGGACACTCTGGGGCCAACGTCCTGACTTTC.

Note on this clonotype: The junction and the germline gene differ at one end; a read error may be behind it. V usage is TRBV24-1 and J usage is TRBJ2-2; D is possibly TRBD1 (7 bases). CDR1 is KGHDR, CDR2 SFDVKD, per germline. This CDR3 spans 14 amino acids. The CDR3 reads CATCDDRDTGGLFF. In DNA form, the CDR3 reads TGTGCCACCTGTGATGACAGGGACACCGGGGGGCTGTTTTTT.

CDR3 amino acids: CASSLRRASAWSTDTQYF. For the CDR3, the DNA is TGTGCCAGCAGCTTACGCCGAGCCTCGGCCTGGAGCACAGATACGCAGTATTTT. The chain carries TRBV11-3 and TRBJ2-3; D call uncertain. Trimming removed 2 bases from V and 0 bases from J, with 18 bases in between. The CDR3 runs to 18 residues. Per the germline V gene, CDR1 is SGHNT and CDR2 is YENEEA. Looking up the rest from reference TRBV11-3 and TRBJ2-3 gives the full variable domain: EAGVVQSPRYKIIEKKQPVAFWCNPISGHNTLYWYLQNLGQGPELLIRYENEEAVDDSQLPKDRFSAERLKGVDSTLKIQPAELGDSAVYLCASSLRRASAWSTDTQYFGPGTRLTVL.

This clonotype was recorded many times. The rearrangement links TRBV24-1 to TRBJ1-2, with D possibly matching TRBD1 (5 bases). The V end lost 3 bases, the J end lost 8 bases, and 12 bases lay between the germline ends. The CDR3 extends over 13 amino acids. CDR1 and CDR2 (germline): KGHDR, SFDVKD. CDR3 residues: CATSDGTPRGYTF. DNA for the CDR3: TGTGCCACCAGTGATGGGACGCCTCGGGGCTACACCTTC.

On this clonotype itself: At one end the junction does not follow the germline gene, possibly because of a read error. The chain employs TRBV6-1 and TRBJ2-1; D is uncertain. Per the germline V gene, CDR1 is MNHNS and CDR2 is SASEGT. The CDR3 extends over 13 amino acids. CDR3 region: CASNENPHSAEFF. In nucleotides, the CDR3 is TGCGCCAGCAATGAAAACCCCCACAGCGCTGAGTTCTTC.

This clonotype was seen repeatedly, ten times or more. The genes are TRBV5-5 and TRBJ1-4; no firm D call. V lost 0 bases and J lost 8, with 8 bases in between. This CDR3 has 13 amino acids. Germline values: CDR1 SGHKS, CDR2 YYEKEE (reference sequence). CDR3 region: CASSLGIEEKLFF. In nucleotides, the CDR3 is TGTGCCAGCAGCTTGGGTATTGAGGAAAAACTGTTTTTT.

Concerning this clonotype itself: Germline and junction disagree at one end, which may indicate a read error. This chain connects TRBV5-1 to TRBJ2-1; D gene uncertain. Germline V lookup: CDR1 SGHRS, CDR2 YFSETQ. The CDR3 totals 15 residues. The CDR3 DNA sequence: TGTGCCAGCAGCCCCTTCTTGGGCTCCTACAATGAGCAGTTCTTC. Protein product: CASSPFLGSYNEQFF.

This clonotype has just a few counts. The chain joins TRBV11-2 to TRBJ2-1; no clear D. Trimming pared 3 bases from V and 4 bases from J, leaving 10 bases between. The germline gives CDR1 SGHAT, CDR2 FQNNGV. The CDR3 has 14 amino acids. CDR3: CASSFLVQYNEQFF. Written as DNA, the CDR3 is TGTGCCAGCAGCTTCCTAGTCCAATACAATGAGCAGTTCTTC.

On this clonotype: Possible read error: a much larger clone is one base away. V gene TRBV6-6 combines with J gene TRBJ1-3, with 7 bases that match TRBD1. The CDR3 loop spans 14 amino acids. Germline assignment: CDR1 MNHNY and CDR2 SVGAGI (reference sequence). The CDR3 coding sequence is TGTGCCAGCAGCAACAGGGGTGCTGGACACACCATATATTTT. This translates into CASSNRGAGHTIYF.

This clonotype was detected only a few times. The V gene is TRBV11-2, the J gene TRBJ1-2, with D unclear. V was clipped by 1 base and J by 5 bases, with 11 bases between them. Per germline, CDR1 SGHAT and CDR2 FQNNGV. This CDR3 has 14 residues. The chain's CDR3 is CASSLVAAGYGYTF. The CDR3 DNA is TGTGCCAGCAGCTTAGTGGCGGCGGGGTATGGCTACACCTTC.

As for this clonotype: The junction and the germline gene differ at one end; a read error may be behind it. The CDR3 reads CSASGLASDMQYF. Here the CDR3 DNA reads TGCAGTGCTAGCGGACTAGCCTCTGATATGCAGTATTTT. The genes are TRBV20-1 and TRBJ2-3, with 8 bases matching TRBD2. The CDR3 covers 13 residues. CDR1 and CDR2 (germline): DFQATT, SNEGSKA (reference sequence).

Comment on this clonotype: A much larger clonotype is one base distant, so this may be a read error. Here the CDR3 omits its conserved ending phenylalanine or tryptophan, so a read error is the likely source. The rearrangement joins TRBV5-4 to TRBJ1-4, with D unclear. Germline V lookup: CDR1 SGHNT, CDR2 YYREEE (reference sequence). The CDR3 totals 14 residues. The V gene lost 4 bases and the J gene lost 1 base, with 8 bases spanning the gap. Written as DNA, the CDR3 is TGTGCCAGCAGCCCCACAGAAACTAATGAAAAACTGTTTTCT. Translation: CASSPTETNEKLFS.

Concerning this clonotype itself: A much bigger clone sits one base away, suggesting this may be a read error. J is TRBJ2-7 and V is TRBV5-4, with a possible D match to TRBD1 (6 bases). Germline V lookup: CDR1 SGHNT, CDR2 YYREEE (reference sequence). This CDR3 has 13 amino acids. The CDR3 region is CASSRTDIYVQYF. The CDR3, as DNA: TGTGCCAGCAGCCGGACAGATATCTACGTGCAGTACTTC.

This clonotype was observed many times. The DNA for the CDR3 is TGCAGTGCTTGGTGGGAGAATAAAGAGACCCAGTACTTC. Translating it yields CSAWWENKETQYF. V gene TRBV20-1 combines with J gene TRBJ2-5, with D perhaps matching TRBD2 (5 bases). V was shortened by 5 bases and J by 3 bases, with 13 bases between the two germline ends. The CDR3 runs to 13 residues. CDR1 and CDR2 (germline): DFQATT, SNEGSKA (reference sequence).

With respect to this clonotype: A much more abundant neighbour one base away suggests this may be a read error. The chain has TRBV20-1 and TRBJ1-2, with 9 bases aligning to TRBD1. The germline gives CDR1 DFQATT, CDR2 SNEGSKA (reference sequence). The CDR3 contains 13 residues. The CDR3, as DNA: TGCAGTGCCACCGGGACAGGGAACTATGGCTACGCCTTC. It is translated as CSATGTGNYGYAF.

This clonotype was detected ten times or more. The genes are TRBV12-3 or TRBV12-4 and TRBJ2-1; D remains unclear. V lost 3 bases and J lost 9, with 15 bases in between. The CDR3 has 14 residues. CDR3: CASSFGSNPTEQFF. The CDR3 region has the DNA TGTGCCAGCAGTTTTGGTTCCAACCCCACTGAGCAGTTCTTC.